The 11 T cell receptor beta chains reported below all come from one sample, sequenced in a study of blood T cell repertoires in COVID-19 (dated by TCRdb to about 2020). Library preparation used the immunoSEQ multiplex PCR assay. TCRdb provides this immuneACCESS table in a form limited to in-frame rearrangements. Some clones are lacking; in checked studies, under half of them reflect an unresolved V gene, and why the rest are absent is not known. Across this sample there are approximately 54,000 clones, with roughly 76% seen only once. The ten largest clones capture about 5.4% of the sample. Sequencing was carried out using peripheral blood. The origin of the receptors is a woman in her sixties with acute or convalescent COVID-19.

The rearrangement links TRBV10-3 to TRBJ2-5, with D perhaps matching TRBD1 (6 bases). The ends were cut back, 8 bases at V and 2 bases at J, with 15 bases in the middle. The length of the CDR3 is 14 residues. Per the germline V gene, CDR1 is ENHRY and CDR2 is SYGVKD. CDR3 protein: CAIGVRQGQETQYF. Here the CDR3 DNA reads TGTGCCATCGGGGTAAGGCAGGGGCAAGAGACCCAGTACTTC.

This clone was counted a few times. The chain has TRBV19 and TRBJ1-6; D perhaps matches TRBD1 (5 bases). Trimming took 7 bases from V and 4 from J, leaving 14 bases between them. Germline V CDR1 and CDR2: LNHDA, SQIVND (reference sequence). The CDR3 is made up of 15 amino acids. The CDR3 protein is CASNPGGGYNSPLHF. CDR3 nucleotide sequence: TGTGCCAGTAATCCCGGGGGTGGTTATAATTCACCCCTCCACTTT.

The chain is built from TRBV12-3 or TRBV12-4 and TRBJ1-5, with 7 nucleotides matching TRBD1. V trimming: 6 bases; J trimming: 6 bases; junction bases outside the gene matches: 5. The CDR3 loop spans 13 amino acids. The CDR3 sequence: CASRGAGGQPQHF. CDR3 in DNA: TGTGCCAGCAGGGGGGCAGGGGGTCAGCCCCAGCATTTT.

J is TRBJ2-3 and V is TRBV11-2; a weak D match, TRBD2 (5 bases). The CDR3 spans 15 residues. In germline, CDR1 is SGHAT, CDR2 FQNNGV. Trimming removed 0 bases from V and 11 bases from J, with 18 bases in between. The CDR3 region is CASSLDLVTPGGQYF. CDR3 coding DNA: TGTGCCAGCAGCTTAGATCTGGTGACACCTGGAGGGCAGTATTTT.

The J gene is TRBJ2-3, the V gene TRBV30, with no clear D. Trimming removed 1 base from V and 5 bases from J, with 10 bases in between. Germline CDR1 is GTSNPN and CDR2 is SVGIG (reference sequence). This CDR3 comprises 13 residues. This chain's CDR3 is CAWSGLRQDTQYF. The CDR3 coding sequence is TGTGCCTGGAGTGGCTTGCGACAAGATACGCAGTATTTT.

This clone has just one count. V usage is TRBV10-1 and J usage is TRBJ2-5, with a weak D call TRBD1 (5 bases). The CDR3 consists of 13 residues. Germline loops: CDR1 WNHNN, CDR2 SYGVQD (reference sequence). The germline V and J ends were trimmed by 11 bases and 1 base, with 14 bases remaining between them. The CDR3 DNA follows: TGCGCCCGCCGTCAGGGAAGCCAAGAGACCCAGTACTTC. Residues: CARRQGSQETQYF.

This chain connects TRBV3-1 (or the pseudogene TRBV3-2) to TRBJ2-3; 9 bases are shared with TRBD1. The germline gives CDR1 LGHDT, CDR2 YNNKEL (reference sequence). The CDR3 runs 15 residues. After removal of 1 base from V and 3 bases from J, the junction contained 2 bases not matched to a gene. The CDR3 loop reads CASSQVGTGTDTQYF. DNA for the CDR3: TGTGCCAGCAGCCAAGTGGGGACAGGGACAGATACGCAGTATTTT.

The chain uses TRBV6-5 and TRBJ2-7, with D perhaps matching TRBD1 (5 bases). In germline, CDR1 is MNHEY, CDR2 SVGAGI. V lost 4 bases to trimming and J lost 4 bases, with 20 bases between them. The CDR3 loop spans 16 amino acids. This chain's CDR3 is CASSFISALGLYEQYF. The CDR3 DNA follows: TGTGCCAGCAGTTTCATATCGGCCCTGGGGCTATACGAGCAGTACTTC.

This chain links TRBV5-1 with TRBJ2-2; 7 bases agree with TRBD1. Germline V gene lookup returns CDR1 SGHRS and CDR2 YFSETQ. CDR3 length: 15 amino acids. With V trimmed by 5 bases and J by 2 bases, 6 bases remained unmatched. In DNA form, the CDR3 reads TGCGCCAGCAGTTTCGGGACAGACAACACCGGGGAGCTGTTTTTT. Translating it yields CASSFGTDNTGELFF. Full variable domain (missing parts from reference TRBV5-1 and TRBJ2-2): KAGVTQTPRYLIKTRGQQVTLSCSPISGHRSVSWYQQTPGQGLQFLFEYFSETQRNKGNFPGRFSGRQFSNSRSEMNVSTLELGDSALYLCASSFGTDNTGELFFGEGSRLTVL.

This clone was recorded once. This chain connects TRBV7-9 to TRBJ2-1, with 9 bases fitting TRBD1. This CDR3 is built from 16 residues. CDR1 is SEHNR, CDR2 FQNEAQ, per germline (reference sequence). V trimming: 5 bases; J trimming: 5 bases; junction bases outside the gene matches: 10. The CDR3 nucleotides are TGTGCCAGCAGCCCCGCCGGGACAGGGTTGAACAATGAGCAGTTCTTC. This codes for CASSPAGTGLNNEQFF. Based on the CDR3 plus reference TRBV7-9 and TRBJ2-1, the full variable domain is DTGVSQNPRHKITKRGQNVTFRCDPISEHNRLYWYRQTLGQGPEFLTYFQNEAQLEKSRLLSDRFSAERPKGSFSTLEIQRTEQGDSAMYLCASSPAGTGLNNEQFFGPGTRLTVL.

The chain combines TRBV6-6 with TRBJ1-1; TRBD1 is a possible D gene (5 bases). The CDR3 totals 16 residues. Trimming stripped 0 bases from V and 1 base from J, with 12 bases between. Looked up from germline, CDR1 is MNHNY and CDR2 is SVGAGI (reference sequence). CDR3 sequence reads: CASSYSGGRANTEAFF. CDR3 nucleotides: TGTGCCAGCAGTTACTCCGGGGGTAGGGCGAACACTGAAGCTTTCTTT.